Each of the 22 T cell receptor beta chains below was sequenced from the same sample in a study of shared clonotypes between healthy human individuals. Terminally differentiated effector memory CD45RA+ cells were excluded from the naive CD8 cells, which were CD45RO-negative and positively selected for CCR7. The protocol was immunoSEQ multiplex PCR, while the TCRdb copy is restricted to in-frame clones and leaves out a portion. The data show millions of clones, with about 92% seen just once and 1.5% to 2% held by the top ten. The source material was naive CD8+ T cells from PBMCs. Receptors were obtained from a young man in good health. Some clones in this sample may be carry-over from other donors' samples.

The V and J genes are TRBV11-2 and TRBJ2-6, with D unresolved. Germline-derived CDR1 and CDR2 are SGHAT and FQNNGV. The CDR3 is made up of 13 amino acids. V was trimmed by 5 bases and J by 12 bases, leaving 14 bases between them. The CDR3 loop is CASSTWTATVLTF. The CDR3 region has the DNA TGTGCCAGCAGCACCTGGACCGCGACCGTCCTGACTTTC.

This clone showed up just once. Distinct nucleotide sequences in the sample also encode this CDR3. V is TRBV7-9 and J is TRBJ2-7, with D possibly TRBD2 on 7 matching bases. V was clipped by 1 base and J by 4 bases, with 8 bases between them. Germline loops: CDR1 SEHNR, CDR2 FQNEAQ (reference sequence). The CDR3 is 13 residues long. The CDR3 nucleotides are TGTGCCAGCAGCTTAGAGGGGGGGTACGAGCAGTACTTC. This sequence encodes CASSLEGGYEQYF.

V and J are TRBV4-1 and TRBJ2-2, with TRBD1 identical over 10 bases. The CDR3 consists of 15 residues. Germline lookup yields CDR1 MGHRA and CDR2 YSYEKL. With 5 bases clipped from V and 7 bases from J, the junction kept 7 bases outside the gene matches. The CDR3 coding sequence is TGCGCCAGCAGCTCCCGACAGGGGGCAATCGGGGAGCTGTTTTTT. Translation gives CASSSRQGAIGELFF.

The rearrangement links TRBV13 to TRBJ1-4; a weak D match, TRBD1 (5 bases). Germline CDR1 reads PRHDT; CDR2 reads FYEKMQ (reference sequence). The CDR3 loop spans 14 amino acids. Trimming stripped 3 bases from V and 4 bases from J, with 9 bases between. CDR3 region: CASSLGRGNEKLFF. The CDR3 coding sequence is TGTGCCAGCAGCTTGGGGAGGGGTAATGAAAAACTGTTTTTT.

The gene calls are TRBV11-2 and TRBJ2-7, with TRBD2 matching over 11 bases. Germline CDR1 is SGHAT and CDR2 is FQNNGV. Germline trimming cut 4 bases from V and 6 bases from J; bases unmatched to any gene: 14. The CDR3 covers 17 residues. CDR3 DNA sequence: TGTGCCAGCAGCTCGGGGGGCCGACTAGCGGGACCCCCCGAGCAGTACTTC. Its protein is CASSSGGRLAGPPEQYF. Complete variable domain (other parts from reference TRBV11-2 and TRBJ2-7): EAGVAQSPRYKIIEKRQSVAFWCNPISGHATLYWYQQILGQGPKLLIQFQNNGVVDDSQLPKDRFSAERLKGVDSTLKIQPAKLEDSAVYLCASSSGGRLAGPPEQYFGPGTRLTVT.

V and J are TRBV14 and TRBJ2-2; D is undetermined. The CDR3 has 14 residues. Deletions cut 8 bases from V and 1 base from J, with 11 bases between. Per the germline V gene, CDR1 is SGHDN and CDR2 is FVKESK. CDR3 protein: CASQETVNTGELFF. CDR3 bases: TGTGCCAGCCAGGAAACAGTGAACACCGGGGAGCTGTTTTTT. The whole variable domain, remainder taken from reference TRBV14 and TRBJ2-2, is EAGVTQFPSHSVIEKGQTVTLRCDPISGHDNLYWYRRVMGKEIKFLLHFVKESKQDESGMPNNRFLAERTGGTYSTLKVQPAELEDSGVYFCASQETVNTGELFFGEGSRLTVL.

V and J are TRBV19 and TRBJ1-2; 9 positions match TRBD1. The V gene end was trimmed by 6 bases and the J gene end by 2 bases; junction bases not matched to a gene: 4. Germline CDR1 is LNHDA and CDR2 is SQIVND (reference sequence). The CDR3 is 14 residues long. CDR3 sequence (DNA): TGTGCCAGTAGCAGACAGGGGGTAAACTATGGCTACACCTTC. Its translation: CASSRQGVNYGYTF. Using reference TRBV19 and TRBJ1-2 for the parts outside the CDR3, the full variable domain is DGGITQSPKYLFRKEGQNVTLSCEQNLNHDAMYWYRQDPGQGLRLIYYSQIVNDFQKGDIAEGYSVSREKKESFPLTVTSAQKNPTAFYLCASSRQGVNYGYTFGSGTRLTVV.

This CDR3 is CASSQDRQGNTEAFF. Written as DNA, the CDR3 is TGCGCCAGCAGCCAAGACCGACAGGGGAACACTGAAGCTTTCTTT. The chain recombines TRBV4-3 with TRBJ1-1; 7 bases fit TRBD1. Trimming cost V 0 bases and J 1 base; bases outside gene matches: 2. Germline CDR1 reads LGHNA; CDR2 reads YSLEER. There are 15 residues in the CDR3.

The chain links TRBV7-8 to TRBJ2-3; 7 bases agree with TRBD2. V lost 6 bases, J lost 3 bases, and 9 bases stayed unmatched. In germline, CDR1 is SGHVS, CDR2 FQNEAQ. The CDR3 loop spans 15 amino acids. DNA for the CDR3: TGTGCCAGCAGGCCCCCCGGGGGGAGGACAGATACGCAGTATTTT. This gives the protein CASRPPGGRTDTQYF.

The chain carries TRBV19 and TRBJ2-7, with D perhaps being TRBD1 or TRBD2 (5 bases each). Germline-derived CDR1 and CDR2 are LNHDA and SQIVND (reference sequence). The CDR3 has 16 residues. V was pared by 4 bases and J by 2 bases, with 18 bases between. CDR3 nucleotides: TGTGCCAGTAGTACATGGGGCGGGTCCGACACCTACGAGCAGTACTTC. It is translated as CASSTWGGSDTYEQYF.

Written as DNA, the CDR3 is TGTGCCAGCAGCGGCCGGACTACGGCACCCTTAGAGACCCAGTACTTC. Encoded protein: CASSGRTTAPLETQYF. The chain recombines TRBV13 with TRBJ2-5; perhaps TRBD2 as D (6 bases). The CDR3 extends over 16 amino acids. V was clipped by 5 bases and J by 4 bases, with 20 bases between them. The germline gives CDR1 PRHDT, CDR2 FYEKMQ (reference sequence).

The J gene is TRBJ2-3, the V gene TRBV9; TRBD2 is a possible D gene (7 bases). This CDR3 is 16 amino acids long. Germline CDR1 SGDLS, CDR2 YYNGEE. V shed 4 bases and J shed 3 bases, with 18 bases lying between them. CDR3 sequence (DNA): TGTGCCAGCAGCCACCCATCAGGGGAGGGGACAGATACGCAGTATTTT. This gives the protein CASSHPSGEGTDTQYF.

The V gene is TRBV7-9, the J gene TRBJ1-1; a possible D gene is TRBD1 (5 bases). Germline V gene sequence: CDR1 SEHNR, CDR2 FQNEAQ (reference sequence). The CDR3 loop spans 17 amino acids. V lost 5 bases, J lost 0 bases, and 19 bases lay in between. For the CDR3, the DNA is TGTGCCAGCAGCCCCACCCGGGGCAGGACCATGAACACTGAAGCTTTCTTT. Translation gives CASSPTRGRTMNTEAFF.

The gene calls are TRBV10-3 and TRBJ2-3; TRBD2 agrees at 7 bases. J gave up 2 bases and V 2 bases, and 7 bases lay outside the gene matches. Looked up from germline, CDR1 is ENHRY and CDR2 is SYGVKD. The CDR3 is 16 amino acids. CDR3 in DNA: TGTGCCATCAGTGAGCCAACGCGGGGGATCACAGATACGCAGTATTTT. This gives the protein CAISEPTRGITDTQYF.

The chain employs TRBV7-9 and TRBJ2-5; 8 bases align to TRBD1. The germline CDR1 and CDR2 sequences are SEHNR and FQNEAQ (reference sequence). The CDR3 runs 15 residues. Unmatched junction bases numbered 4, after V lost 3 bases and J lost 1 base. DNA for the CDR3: TGTGCCAGCAGCTTTGAGGACAGGGTCCAAGAGACCCAGTACTTC. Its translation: CASSFEDRVQETQYF.

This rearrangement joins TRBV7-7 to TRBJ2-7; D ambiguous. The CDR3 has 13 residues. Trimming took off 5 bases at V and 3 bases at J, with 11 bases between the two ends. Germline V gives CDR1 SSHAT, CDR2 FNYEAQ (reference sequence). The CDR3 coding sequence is TGTGCCAGCAGCGTAGGACCGAACTACGAGCAGTACTTC. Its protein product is CASSVGPNYEQYF. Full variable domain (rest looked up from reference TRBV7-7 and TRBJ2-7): GAGVSQSPRYKVTKRGQDVTLRCDPISSHATLYWYQQALGQGPEFLTYFNYEAQPDKSGLPSDRFSAERPEGSISTLTIQRTEQRDSAMYRCASSVGPNYEQYFGPGTRLTVT.

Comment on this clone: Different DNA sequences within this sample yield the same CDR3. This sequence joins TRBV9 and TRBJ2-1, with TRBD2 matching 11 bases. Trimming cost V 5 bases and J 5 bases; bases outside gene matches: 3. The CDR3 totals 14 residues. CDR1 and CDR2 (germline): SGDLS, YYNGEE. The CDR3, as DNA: TGTGCCAGCAGTGGACTAGCGGGTCACAATGAGCAGTTCTTC. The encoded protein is CASSGLAGHNEQFF.

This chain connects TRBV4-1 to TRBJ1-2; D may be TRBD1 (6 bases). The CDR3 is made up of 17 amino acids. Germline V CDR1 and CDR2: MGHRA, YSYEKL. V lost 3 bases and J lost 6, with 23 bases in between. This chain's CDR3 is CASSHVPNRVPFDGYTF. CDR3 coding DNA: TGCGCCAGCAGCCATGTCCCGAACAGGGTCCCATTCGATGGCTACACCTTC.

DNA of the CDR3: TGCGCCAGCAGCCAAGGTCCGGGACTAGCGGGAGAAGATACGCAGTATTTT. Its protein is CASSQGPGLAGEDTQYF. This rearrangement joins TRBV4-3 to TRBJ2-3, with 14 bases fitting TRBD2. J gave up 5 bases and V 1 base, and 5 bases lay outside the gene matches. The CDR3 is 17 residues long. Germline V lookup: CDR1 LGHNA, CDR2 YSLEER.

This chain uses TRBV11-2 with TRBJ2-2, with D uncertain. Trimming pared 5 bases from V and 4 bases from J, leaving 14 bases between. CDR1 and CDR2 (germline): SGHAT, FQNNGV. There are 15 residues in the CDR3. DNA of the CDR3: TGTGCCAGCAGCGGATTACGTTCCGGCACCGGGGAGCTGTTTTTT. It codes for CASSGLRSGTGELFF.

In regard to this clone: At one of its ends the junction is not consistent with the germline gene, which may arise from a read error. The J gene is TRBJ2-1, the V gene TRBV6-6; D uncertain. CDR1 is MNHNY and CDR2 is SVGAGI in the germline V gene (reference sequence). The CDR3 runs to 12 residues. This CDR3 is CASSNSYNEQFF. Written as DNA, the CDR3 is TGTGCCAGCAGTAACTCCTACAATGAGCAGTTCTTC.

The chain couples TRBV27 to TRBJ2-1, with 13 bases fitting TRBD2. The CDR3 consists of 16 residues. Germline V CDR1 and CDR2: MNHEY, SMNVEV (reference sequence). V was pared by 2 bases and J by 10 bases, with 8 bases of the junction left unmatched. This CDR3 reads CASSLILAGGTGEQFF. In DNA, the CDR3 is TGTGCCAGCAGTTTAATACTAGCGGGAGGGACCGGCGAGCAGTTCTTC.